This T cell receptor beta chain is from a study of T cell repertoires in cytomegalovirus infection. This CDR3 has 16 residues. Looked up from germline, CDR1 is MDHEN and CDR2 is SYDVKM. Trimming removed 1 base at V and 0 bases at J, with 11 bases between. TCRdb called the reads again in MiXCR, with one record for every CDR3 protein. This table holds roughly 630,000 distinct CDR3 sequences, 20% to 25% found once. The chain couples TRBV28 to TRBJ2-3; D assignment may be TRBD1 or TRBD2 (6 bases each). This clonotype originated in a human donor in good health (CMV status not recorded). Some clones in this sample may be carry-over from other donors' samples. Sequencing was done on a sample of CD8+ T cells from PBMCs. CDR3 amino acids: CASSLFTGASTDTQYF. The CDR3 DNA reads TGTGCCAGCAGTTTATTTACGGGGGCTAGCACAGATACGCAGTATTTT. The variable domain in full, completed from reference TRBV28 and TRBJ2-3, reads DVKVTQSSRYLVKRTGEKVFLECVQDMDHENMFWYRQDPGLGLRLIYFSYDVKMKEKGDIPEGYSVSREKKERFSLILESASTNQTSMYLCASSLFTGASTDTQYFGPGTRLTVL.